This is a list of T cell receptor beta chains from one sample in a study of blood T cell repertoires in COVID-19. Only in-frame clones appear in the TCRdb table, and some are missing; sequencing was by immunoSEQ multiplex PCR. Here the sample spans some 300,000 clones, under 90% being singletons. Input material: PBMCs or T cells enriched from blood (not recorded which). These receptors were collected from a woman in her twenties or thirties who had recovered from COVID-19. Each CDR3 is given with its conserved first and last residue. The D gene is left open where the match is weak. Expanded clones are given a class, and other clones once, few, many or no size at all.

V gene,clone size,D gene,J gene,CDR3 length,CDR3 DNA,CDR3 protein
TRBV28,NA,TRBD1,TRBJ2-2,17,TGTGCCAGCAGCCCTCAACCCGGGACAGGGATTCCCGGGGAGCTGTTTTTT,CASSPQPGTGIPGELFF
TRBV6-5,NA,TRBD1,TRBJ1-1,13,TGTGCCAGCAGACCGAACGACAGGGATGAAGCTTTCTTT,CASRPNDRDEAFF
TRBV7-6,NA,NA,TRBJ2-3,14,TGTGCCAGCAGCTTAGGAGGAATCACAGATACGCAGTATTTT,CASSLGGITDTQYF
TRBV18,NA,NA,TRBJ1-2,18,TGTGCCAGCTCGCAGGCCGCGACCCCCATAGGGGCTAACTATGGCTACACCTTC,CASSQAATPIGANYGYTF
TRBV5-5,NA,NA,TRBJ2-1,20,TGTGCCAGCAGCTACTCAATCTGGGGGGTGGGCGGAAACTCCTACAATGAGCAGTTCTTC,CASSYSIWGVGGNSYNEQFF
TRBV19,NA,TRBD2,TRBJ2-7,18,TGTGCCAGTAGTCCCCACTCTCAACCGGGACTAGCGGGGCTCGAGCAGTACTTC,CASSPHSQPGLAGLEQYF
TRBV6-5,NA,NA,TRBJ1-4,12,TGTGCCAGCGGGACACCCAGTGAAAAACTGTTTTTT,CASGTPSEKLFF
TRBV7-2,NA,TRBD2,TRBJ2-1,16,TGTGCCAGCAGCTTAGGGCTAGCGGGAGGGTCTGATGAGCAGTTCTTC,CASSLGLAGGSDEQFF
TRBV6-2/TRBV6-3,NA,TRBD1,TRBJ1-5,18,TGTGCCAGCAGTCAGCACGGCAGGGGGCTTTATAGCAATCAGCCCCAGCATTTT,CASSQHGRGLYSNQPQHF
TRBV7-2,NA,TRBD1,TRBJ1-2,14,TGTGCCAGCAGCGCCCAACAGGGGACGGATGGCTACACCTTC,CASSAQQGTDGYTF
TRBV12-3/TRBV12-4,NA,TRBD2,TRBJ2-5,13,TGTGCCAGCAGTTCGGGAGGAGGGGAGACCCAGTACTTC,CASSSGGGETQYF
TRBV6-2/TRBV6-3,NA,NA,TRBJ2-2,15,TGTGCCAGCAGTTACGGGACACAGAACACCGGGGAGCTGTTTTTT,CASSYGTQNTGELFF
TRBV19,NA,TRBD1,TRBJ2-3,18,TGTGCCAGTCAACAAGGGACAGATCTTAGGGTTAGCACAGATACGCAGTATTTT,CASQQGTDLRVSTDTQYF
TRBV7-2,once,NA,TRBJ1-2,14,TGTGCCAGCAGCCCACGAATGGTTGGAGATGGCTACACCTTC,CASSPRMVGDGYTF
TRBV28,NA,TRBD1,TRBJ1-2,15,TGTGCCAGCAGTTCTCCGGGACAGGGGGTAAGTTCCCCCTCCTTC,CASSSPGQGVSSPSF
TRBV4-1,NA,NA,TRBJ1-3,14,TGCGCCAGCAGCCAGTTCCAGGGAGGAAACACCATATATTTT,CASSQFQGGNTIYF
TRBV7-9,NA,NA,TRBJ1-1,13,TGTGCCAGCAGCTTTGACACAAAGACTGAAGCTTTCTTT,CASSFDTKTEAFF
TRBV28,NA,TRBD1,TRBJ2-7,14,TGTGCCAGCAGTTTAGGACAGGAGTACTACGAGCAGTACTTC,CASSLGQEYYEQYF
TRBV5-1,NA,TRBD1,TRBJ2-5,15,TGCGCCAGCAGCTTAAGGGACAGGGGTGCGGAGACCCAGTACTTC,CASSLRDRGAETQYF
TRBV7-2,NA,NA,TRBJ1-3,17,TGTGCCAGCAGCTTAGAATCGACTGCCTTCTCTGGAAACACCATATATTTT,CASSLESTAFSGNTIYF
TRBV5-1,NA,NA,TRBJ2-7,14,TGCGCCAGCAGCTTGATGGACAGAACTTACGAGCAGTACTTC,CASSLMDRTYEQYF
TRBV11-3,NA,TRBD1,TRBJ2-7,15,TGTGCCAGCAGCTTAGACGGGACAGGGTTCTACGAGCAGTACTTC,CASSLDGTGFYEQYF
TRBV5-1,once,NA,TRBJ1-6,14,TGCGCCAGCAGCTCCCAGACTTATAATTCACCCCTCCACTTT,CASSSQTYNSPLHF
TRBV18,NA,NA,TRBJ1-5,16,TGTGCCAGCTCACCATTACCCTCCTTGACTGATCAGCCCCAGCATTTT,CASSPLPSLTDQPQHF